This T cell receptor beta chain emerged from a study of response to subunit inactivated influenza vaccine. This clonotype has more than one count but fewer than ten. Its antigen is unknown. TCRdb independently ran MiXCR on the RT-PCR reads; one entry per CDR3 protein. This sample carries 800,000 to 1,000,000 distinct CDR3 sequences, 21% of them seen once, and the ten largest clones take 10%. Trimming removed 4 bases at V and 3 bases at J, with 12 bases between. CDR3 length: 14 residues. CDR1 and CDR2 (germline): SGHRS, YFSETQ. Notes on the study in general: After each seasonal influenza vaccination, few new T cells are recruited, the authors suggested.

The sequencing used PBMCs from blood, collected 4 to 6 days after vaccination. The V call is TRBV5-1, the J call TRBJ2-3; a possible D gene is TRBD2 (7 bases). The source of this sequence is a man in his fifties who received an inactivated influenza vaccine. The CDR3 spells CASSMGGLTDTQYF. CDR3 nucleotide sequence: TGCGCCAGCAGCATGGGGGGGCTAACAGATACGCAGTATTTT.